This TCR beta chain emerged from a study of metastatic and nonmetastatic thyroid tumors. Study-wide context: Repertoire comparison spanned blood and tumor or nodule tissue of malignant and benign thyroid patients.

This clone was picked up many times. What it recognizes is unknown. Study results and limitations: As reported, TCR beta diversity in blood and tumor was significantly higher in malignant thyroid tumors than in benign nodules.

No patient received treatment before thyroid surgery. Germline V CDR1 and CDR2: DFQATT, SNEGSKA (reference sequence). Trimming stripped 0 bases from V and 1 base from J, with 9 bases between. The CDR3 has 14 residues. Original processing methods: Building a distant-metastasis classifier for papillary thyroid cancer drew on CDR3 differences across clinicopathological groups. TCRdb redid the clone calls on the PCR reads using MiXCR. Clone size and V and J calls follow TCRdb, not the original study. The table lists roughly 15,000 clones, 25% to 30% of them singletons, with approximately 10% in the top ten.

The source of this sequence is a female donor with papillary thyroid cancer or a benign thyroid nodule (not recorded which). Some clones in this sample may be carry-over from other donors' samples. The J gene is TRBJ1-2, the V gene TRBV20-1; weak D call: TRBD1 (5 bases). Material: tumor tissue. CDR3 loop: CSARDRDLNYGYTF. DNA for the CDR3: TGCAGTGCTAGAGACAGGGACCTTAACTATGGCTACACCTTC.